This paragraph reports one T cell receptor beta chain. In the PCR, 60 Vbeta and 13 Jbeta primers were used. The repertoire was sequenced with immunoSEQ multiplex PCR; TCRdb's copy has only in-frame clones and lacks some. The table includes more than 150,000 clones, around 80% detected once. The data derive from a study of cytomegalovirus exposure and HLA in healthy donors. Trimming shortened V by 6 bases and J by 2 bases, and 6 bases separated the two germline ends. The CDR3 is 12 residues long. The germline V gene has CDR1 MNHNS and CDR2 SASEGT. The clonotype was recovered from a male donor in good health and CMV-seronegative. Specimen: PBMCs. This chain joins TRBV6-1 and TRBJ2-3; D gene unclear. CDR3 nucleotides: TGTGCCAGCAGACTACTCACAGATACGCAGTATTTT. Translating gives CASRLLTDTQYF.